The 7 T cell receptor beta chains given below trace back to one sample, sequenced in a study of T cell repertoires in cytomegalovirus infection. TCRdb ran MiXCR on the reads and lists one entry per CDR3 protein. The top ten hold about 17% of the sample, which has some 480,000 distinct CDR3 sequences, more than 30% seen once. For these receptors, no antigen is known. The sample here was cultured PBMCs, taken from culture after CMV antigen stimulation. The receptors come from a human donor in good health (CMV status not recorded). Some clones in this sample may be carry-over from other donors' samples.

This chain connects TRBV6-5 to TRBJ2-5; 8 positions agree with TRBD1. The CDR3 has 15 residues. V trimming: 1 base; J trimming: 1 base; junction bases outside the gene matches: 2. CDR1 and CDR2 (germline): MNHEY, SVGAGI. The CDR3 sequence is CASSYLTGGQETQYF. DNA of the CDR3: TGTGCCAGCAGTTACTTAACAGGGGGCCAAGAGACCCAGTACTTC.

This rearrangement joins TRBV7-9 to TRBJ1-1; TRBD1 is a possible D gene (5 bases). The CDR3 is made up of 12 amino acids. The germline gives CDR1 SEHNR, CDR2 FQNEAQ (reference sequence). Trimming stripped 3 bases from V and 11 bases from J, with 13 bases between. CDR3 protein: CASSFGREGAFF. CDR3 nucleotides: TGTGCCAGCAGCTTCGGCAGGGAAGGTGCTTTCTTT.

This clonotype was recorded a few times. CDR3 in amino acids: CASTGGRGTGELFF. The CDR3 coding sequence is TGTGCCAGCACGGGCGGGAGGGGCACCGGGGAGCTGTTTTTT. The chain recombines TRBV2 with TRBJ2-2; 9 bases match TRBD2. Trimming cost V 7 bases and J 4 bases; bases outside gene matches: 4. This CDR3 contains 14 residues. Germline CDR1 reads SNHLY; CDR2 reads FYNNEI.

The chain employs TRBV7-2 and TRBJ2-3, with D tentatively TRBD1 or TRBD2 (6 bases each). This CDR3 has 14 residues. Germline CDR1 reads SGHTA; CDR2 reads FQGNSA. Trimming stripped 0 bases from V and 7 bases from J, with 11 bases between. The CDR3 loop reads CASSLALGGNTQYF. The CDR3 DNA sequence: TGTGCCAGCAGCTTAGCGCTAGGGGGGAATACGCAGTATTTT.

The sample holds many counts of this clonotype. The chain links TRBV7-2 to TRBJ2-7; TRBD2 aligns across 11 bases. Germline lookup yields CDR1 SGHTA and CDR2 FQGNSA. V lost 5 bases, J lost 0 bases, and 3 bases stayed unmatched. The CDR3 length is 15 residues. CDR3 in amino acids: CASSQGLAVSYEQYF. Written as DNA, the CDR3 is TGTGCCAGCAGCCAGGGACTAGCGGTCTCCTACGAGCAGTACTTC.

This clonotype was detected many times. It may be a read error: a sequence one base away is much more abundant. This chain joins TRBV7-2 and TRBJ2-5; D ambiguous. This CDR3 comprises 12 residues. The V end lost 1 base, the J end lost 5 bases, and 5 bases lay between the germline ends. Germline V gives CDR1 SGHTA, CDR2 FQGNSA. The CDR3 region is CASSLVWETQYF. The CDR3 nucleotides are TGTGCCAGCAGCTTAGTTTGGGAGACCCAGTACTTC. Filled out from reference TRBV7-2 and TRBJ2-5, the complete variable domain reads GAGVSQSPSNKVTEKGKDVELRCDPISGHTALYWYRQSLGQGLEFLIYFQGNSAPDKSGLPSDRFSAERTGGSVSTLTIQRTQQEDSAVYLCASSLVWETQYFGPGTRLLVL.

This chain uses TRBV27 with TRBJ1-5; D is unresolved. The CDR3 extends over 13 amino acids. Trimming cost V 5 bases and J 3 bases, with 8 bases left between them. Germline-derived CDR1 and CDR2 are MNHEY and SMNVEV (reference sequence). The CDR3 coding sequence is TGTGCCAGCAGTCCCAAACCCAATCAGCCCCAGCATTTT. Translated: CASSPKPNQPQHF.